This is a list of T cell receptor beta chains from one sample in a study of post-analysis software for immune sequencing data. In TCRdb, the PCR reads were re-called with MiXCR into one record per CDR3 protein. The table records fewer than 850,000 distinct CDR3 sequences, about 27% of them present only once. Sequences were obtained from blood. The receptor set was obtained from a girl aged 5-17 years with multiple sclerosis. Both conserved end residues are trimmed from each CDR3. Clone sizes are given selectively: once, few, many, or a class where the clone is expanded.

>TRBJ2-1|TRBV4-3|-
ASSQGTSYNEQF
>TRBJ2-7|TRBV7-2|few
ASSRTGKRDSYEQY
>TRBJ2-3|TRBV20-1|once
SATDRASGRLTDTQY
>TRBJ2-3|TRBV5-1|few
ASSFMSEKGRADTQY
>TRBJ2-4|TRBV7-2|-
ASSPGGPLGAKNIQY
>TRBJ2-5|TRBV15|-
ATSLGSVVGETQY
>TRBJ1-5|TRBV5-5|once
ASSPDRGPSQPQH
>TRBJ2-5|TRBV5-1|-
ASSLNVAGGRQETQY
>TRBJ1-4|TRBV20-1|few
SASAGIREKLF
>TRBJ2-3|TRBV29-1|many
SVTLATSTDTQY
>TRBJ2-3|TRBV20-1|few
SAKTAGTDTQY
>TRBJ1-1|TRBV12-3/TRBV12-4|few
ASSLGQPRAF
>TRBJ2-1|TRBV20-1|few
SAPILRSYNEQF
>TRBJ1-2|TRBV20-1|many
SATWTGYYGYT
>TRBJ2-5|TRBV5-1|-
ASSLSGTGETQY
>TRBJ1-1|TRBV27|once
ASSLSRTGWNTEAF
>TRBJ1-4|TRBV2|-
ASSEEQLNEKLF
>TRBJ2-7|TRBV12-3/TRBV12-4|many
ASSILTGKPEQY
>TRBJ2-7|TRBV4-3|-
ASAVEVRSHEQY
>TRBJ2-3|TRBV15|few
ATSRYAVTDTQY
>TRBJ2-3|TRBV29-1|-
SVASGVEKGAADTQY
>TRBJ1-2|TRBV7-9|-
ASSSFFVGGADYGYT
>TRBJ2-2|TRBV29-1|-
SAVGGTGELF
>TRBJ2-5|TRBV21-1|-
ASSSDPPSEQY
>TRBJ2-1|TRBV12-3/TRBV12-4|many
ASSLYSEQF
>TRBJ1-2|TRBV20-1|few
SARDVTKLITYGYT
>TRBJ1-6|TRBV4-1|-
ASSQDPGQGHYNSPLH
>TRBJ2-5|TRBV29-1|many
SVDRETQY
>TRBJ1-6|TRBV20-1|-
SARDNNRGGSPLH
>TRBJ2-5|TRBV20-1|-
SLRQSETQY
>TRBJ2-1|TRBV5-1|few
ASSTNGLAGDNEQF
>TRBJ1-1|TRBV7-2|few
ASSPRLGNTEAF
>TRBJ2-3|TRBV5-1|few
ASSWRLAGGGGTDTQY
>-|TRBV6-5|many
ASTNRALGGEQY
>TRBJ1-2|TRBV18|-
ASSPAGMALNYGYT
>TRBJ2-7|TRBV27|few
ASSSLAGVGLEQY